This T cell receptor beta chain derives from a study of blood T cell repertoires in COVID-19 (dated by TCRdb to the early 2020s). About the study as a whole: The collaborator samples originated in the United States, Italy and Spain and spanned the acute and convalescent phases of COVID-19. Where available, HLA class I and class II types were obtained from metadata supplied by the sample provider rather than from assay-based typing. The prospective study material was composed of cDNA or gDNA derived from T cells, B-cell-depleted T cells, or PBMCs. Nearly every sample came with metadata listing a de-identified subject ID, COVID-19 status, age in years and sex. Subjects who had been exposed to COVID-19, were actively infected with it, or had recovered from it provided the deeply sampled blood TCRbeta repertoires that made up the dataset. Samples were obtained from the ongoing ImmuneRACE study (first 160 participants) and from some 1,200 subjects provided by 6 global collaborators. The repertoires were released in a freely available public database intended as a resource for research on the immune response to SARS-CoV-2.

On the study overall, not on this receptor specifically: How much clinical and demographic metadata was included differed by source and by participant, and the metadata was provided uncurated.

Taken from the germline V gene (reference sequence), the CDR1 and CDR2 loops are LNHDA and SQIVND. The germline V end is reduced by 7 bases and the J end by 1 base; junction bases left unmatched: 18. Reading from cysteine to phenylalanine, the CDR3 counts 18 amino acids. Only CDR3 DNA is held: 54 bases, read in frame from base 1. With regard to this clone: The target of this receptor is not known. No much larger clonotype is one base removed from it; base qualities were not supplied.

Each collaborating institution followed its own protocols to collect whole blood in K2EDTA tubes. For TCRbeta analysis, collaborator samples were shipped as frozen whole blood, as isolated PBMCs, or as DNA extracted from either sample type. The immunoSEQ Assay, a bias-controlled multiplex PCR, was used to amplify TCRbeta CDR3 regions from genomic DNA. Per the authors' processing: The number of nucleated cells in each sample was estimated from the amplification of reference gene primers within the assay. Sequence reads were collapsed and filtered to measure the absolute abundance of every unique TCRbeta CDR3 rearrangement. For each sample, productive Simpson clonality was calculated as the square root of Simpson's diversity index over productive rearrangements. Held by TCRdb, this immuneACCESS table contains in-frame sequences only and omits some clones. Under half of the omission traces to an unresolved V gene where checked; the cause of the rest is unknown. Clonal size and the V and J genes are those of that table, whereas D and trimming came from the DNA. Across this sample there are approximately 120,000 clones, with 85% to 90% seen only once. The ten top clones hold approximately 1.5% of the sample.

The origin of this receptor is a human donor in a cohort sampled during active COVID-19. The sample taken for sequencing was peripheral blood. This chain joins TRBV19 to TRBJ1-2; 7 bases in between match TRBD1. The nucleotide sequence reads TGTGCCAGTAAAGTTGAGGAGGACAGGCCGCACCTTAACTATGGCTACACCTTC. This encodes CASKVEEDRPHLNYGYTF.